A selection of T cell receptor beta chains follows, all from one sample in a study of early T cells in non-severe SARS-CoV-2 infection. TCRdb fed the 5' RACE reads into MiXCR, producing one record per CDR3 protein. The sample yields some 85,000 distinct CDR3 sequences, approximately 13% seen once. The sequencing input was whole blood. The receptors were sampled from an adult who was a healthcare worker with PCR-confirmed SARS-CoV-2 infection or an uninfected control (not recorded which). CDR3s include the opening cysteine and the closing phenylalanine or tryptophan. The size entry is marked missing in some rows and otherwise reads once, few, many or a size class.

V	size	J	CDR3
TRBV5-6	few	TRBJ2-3	CASRRGGGTDTQYF
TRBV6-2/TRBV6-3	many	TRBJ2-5	CATTLGRQETQYF
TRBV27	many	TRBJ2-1	CASSLLLSSGKLYNEQFF
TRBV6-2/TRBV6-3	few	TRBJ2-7	CASRIMTGEQYF
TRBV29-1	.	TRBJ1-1	CSVATGGTEAFF
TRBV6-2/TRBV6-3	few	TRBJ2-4	CASSYSADAGAGKNIQYF
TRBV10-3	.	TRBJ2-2	CAISDKTNTGELFF
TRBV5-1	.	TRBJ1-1	CASSLDWGRTNTEAFF
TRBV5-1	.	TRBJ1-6	CASSREGTAHNSPLHF
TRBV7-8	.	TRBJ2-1	CASSFSRVNNEQFF
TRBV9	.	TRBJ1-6	CASSVGGGPLHF
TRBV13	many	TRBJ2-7	CASRIAGAPYEQYF
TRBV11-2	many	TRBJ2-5	CASTLQETQYF
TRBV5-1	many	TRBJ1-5	CASSLTPDSNQPQHF
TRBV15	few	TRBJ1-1	CATSKKQGATEAFF
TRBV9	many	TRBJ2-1	CASSVERTAGNLYNEQFF
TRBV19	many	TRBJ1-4	CASSPEGHLEKLFF
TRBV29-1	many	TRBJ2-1	CSERGTVSSYNEQFF
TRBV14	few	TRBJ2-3	CASSLHTTGPDTQYF
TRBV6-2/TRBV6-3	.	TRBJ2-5	CASSMGLAVQETQYF
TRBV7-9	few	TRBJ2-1	CATRGTGADNEQFF
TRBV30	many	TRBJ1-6	CAWSDQGANNSPLHF
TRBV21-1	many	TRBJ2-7	CAGRGQGHNFYEQYF
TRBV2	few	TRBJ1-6	CATHPGNDSPLHF
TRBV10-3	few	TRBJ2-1	CAISESGRGEHNEQFF
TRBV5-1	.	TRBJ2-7	CASGWLGGNSYEQYF
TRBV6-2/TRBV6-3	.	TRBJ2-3	CASTTTSGAQRGTTQYF
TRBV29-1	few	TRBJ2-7	CSVAPGPGEQYF
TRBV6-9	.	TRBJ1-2	CASLTGLLPDDGYTF
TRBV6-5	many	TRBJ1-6	CASSYSPNPRDNSPLHF
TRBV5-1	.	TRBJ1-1	CASSIQGASTEAFF
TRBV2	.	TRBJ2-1	CASSVPPGTSGVVEQFF
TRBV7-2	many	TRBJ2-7	CASSLAGGLYEQYF
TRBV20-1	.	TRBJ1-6	CSARSGNYNSPLHF
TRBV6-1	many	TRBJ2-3	CASSESRGSTDTQYF
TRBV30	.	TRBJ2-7	CAWSVADYEQYF
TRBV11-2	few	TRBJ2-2	CASSWGTTTTGELFF
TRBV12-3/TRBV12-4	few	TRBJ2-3	CASSQTSGTDTQYF
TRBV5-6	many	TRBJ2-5	CASSLPLTGGGETQYF
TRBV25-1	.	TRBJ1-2	CASSESTGGYTF
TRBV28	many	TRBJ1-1	CASSLGHLNTEAFF
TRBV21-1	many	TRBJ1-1	CASSKDGGPSGTEAFF
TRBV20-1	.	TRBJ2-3	CSAPEGGTDTQYF
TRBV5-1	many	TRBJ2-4	CASSTLGVGIQYF
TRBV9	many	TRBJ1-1	CASSVAPLVRGDWNTEAFF
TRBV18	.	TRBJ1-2	CASSPNSGQGVNGYTF
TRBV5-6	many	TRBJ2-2	CASSWGQGAGELFF
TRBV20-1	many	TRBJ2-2	CSAPNRVGTGELFF
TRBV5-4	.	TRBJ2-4	CASSFEDRRNIQYF
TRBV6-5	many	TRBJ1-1	CASWRGYTEAFF
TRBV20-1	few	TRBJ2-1	CSALTPSGRFF
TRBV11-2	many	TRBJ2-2	CASSLGGSRKTGELFF
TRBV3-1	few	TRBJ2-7	CASSQASFRTEQYF
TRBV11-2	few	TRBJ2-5	CASSLGTGSVETQYF
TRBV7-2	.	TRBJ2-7	CASSPIPSGGLHYEQYF
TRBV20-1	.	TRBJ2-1	CSASGVSQDEQFF
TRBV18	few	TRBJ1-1	CASSPPSRGRVTEAFF
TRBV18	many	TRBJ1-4	CASSLTGGDEKLFF